Reported below is one TCR beta chain. Its cognate antigen is unknown. CDR3 size: 17 residues. Germline CDR1 SGHAT, CDR2 FQNNGV. These data belong to a study of CXCR3-negative and CXCR3-positive naive CD8 T cells. The sorter processed each CD8+ T cell subset in triplicate at some 330,000 cells apiece. Within the CD8+ T cell compartment, naive cells were CD45RO-CCR7+CD27+CD95-. UMI-labeled TRB cDNA libraries were prepared by 5' RACE. Reanalyzing the 5' RACE reads, TCRdb keeps one entry per CDR3 protein, without DNA. The table counts around 60,000 distinct CDR3 sequences; around 0.4% lies in the top ten. General study results and limits: The study found CXCR3 expression partially decreased after cryopreservation and ran most assays on fresh PBMCs. With surface CD5 comparable between naive subsets, TCR strength was estimated using properties derived from the TRB CDR3.

This clonotype was sampled from a human donor in good health. Some clones in this sample may be carry-over from other donors' samples. The sequenced material came from naive CXCR3- CD8+ T cells from blood. As for subset: CD45RO-CCR7+CD27+CD95- naive CD8+ T cells lacking CXCR3 (TNR3-). V and J are TRBV11-2 and TRBJ2-5; with no DNA, the TCRdb D assignment of TRBD1 cannot be verified. The chain's CDR3 is CASSLGGGYRGQETQYF. The full variable domain, in which reference TRBV11-2 and TRBJ2-5 provide the parts outside the CDR3, is EAGVAQSPRYKIIEKRQSVAFWCNPISGHATLYWYQQILGQGPKLLIQFQNNGVVDDSQLPKDRFSAERLKGVDSTLKIQPAKLEDSAVYLCASSLGGGYRGQETQYFGPGTRLLVL.